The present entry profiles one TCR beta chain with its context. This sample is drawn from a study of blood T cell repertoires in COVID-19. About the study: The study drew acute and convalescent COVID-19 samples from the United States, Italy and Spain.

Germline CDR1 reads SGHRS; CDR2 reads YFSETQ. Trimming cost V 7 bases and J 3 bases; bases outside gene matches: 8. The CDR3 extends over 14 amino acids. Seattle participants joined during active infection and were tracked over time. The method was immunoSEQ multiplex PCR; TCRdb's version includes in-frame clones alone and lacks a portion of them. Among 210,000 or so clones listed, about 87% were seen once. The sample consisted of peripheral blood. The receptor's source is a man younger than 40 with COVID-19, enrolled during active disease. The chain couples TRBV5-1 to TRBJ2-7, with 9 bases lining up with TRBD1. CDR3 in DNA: TGCGCCAGCGGAGAACAGGGGGCAGGCTACGAGCAGTACTTC. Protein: CASGEQGAGYEQYF.